A single sample is the source of the 19 T cell receptor beta chains below, sequenced in a study of siplizumab effects on memory and regulatory T cells. The method was immunoSEQ multiplex PCR; TCRdb's version includes in-frame clones alone and lacks a portion of them. The table lists 90,000 to 150,000 clones, 93% of them singletons. The sequencing input was non-Treg CD4+ T cells sorted from blood. The receptors originated from a human donor in good health.

Only a few counts were recorded for this clone. The CDR3, as DNA: TGTGCCAGCCGCATTTGGACAGAAAATAATTCACCCCTCCACTTT. Its protein product is CASRIWTENNSPLHF. This sequence joins TRBV6-1 and TRBJ1-6, with a possible D match to TRBD1 (6 bases). Trimming removed 8 bases from V and 5 bases from J, with 16 bases in between. Per the germline V gene, CDR1 is MNHNS and CDR2 is SASEGT. The CDR3 length is 15 residues.

The V and J genes are TRBV6-1 and TRBJ2-1; TRBD2 matches 13 bases. Trimming cost V 5 bases and J 7 bases; bases outside gene matches: 5. Looked up from germline, CDR1 is MNHNS and CDR2 is SASEGT. The CDR3 loop spans 15 amino acids. CDR3 sequence reads: CASSQGLAGWNEQFF. The CDR3 DNA reads TGTGCCAGCAGTCAGGGACTAGCGGGGTGGAATGAGCAGTTCTTC.

V usage is TRBV9 and J usage is TRBJ1-1; 10 bases map to TRBD1. Germline trimming cut 4 bases from V and 1 base from J; bases unmatched to any gene: 4. Looked up from germline, CDR1 is SGDLS and CDR2 is YYNGEE. The CDR3 totals 15 residues. The CDR3 loop is CASSFWTGGNTEAFF. The CDR3 DNA reads TGTGCCAGCAGCTTTTGGACAGGGGGGAACACTGAAGCTTTCTTT.

The J gene is TRBJ1-1, the V gene TRBV18; the D is unclear. Germline assignment: CDR1 KGHSH and CDR2 LQKENI. The CDR3 contains 13 residues. The germline V and J ends were trimmed by 2 bases and 3 bases, with 7 bases remaining between them. In nucleotides, the CDR3 is TGTGCCAGCTCACCAGGGCGGGACACTGAAGCTTTCTTT. It translates to CASSPGRDTEAFF.

This chain uses TRBV28 with TRBJ2-1; 8 nucleotides align to TRBD2. Germline CDR1 MDHEN, CDR2 SYDVKM. The CDR3 contains 15 residues. The V and J ends lost 6 bases and 6 bases, in that order; junction bases with no gene match: 10. CDR3 amino acids: CASRTGGPIINEQFF. The CDR3 region has the DNA TGTGCCAGCAGGACGGGGGGGCCAATTATCAATGAGCAGTTCTTC.

The chain uses TRBV6-5 and TRBJ1-2, with TRBD1 identical over 7 bases. The CDR3 consists of 13 residues. The trim removed 5 bases at V and 8 bases at J, leaving 8 bases unmatched. Germline CDR1 is MNHEY and CDR2 is SVGAGI. CDR3 loop: CASSDRDRRGYTF. In DNA, the CDR3 is TGTGCCAGCAGTGACAGGGATCGGCGCGGCTACACCTTC.

V gene TRBV7-2 combines with J gene TRBJ2-5; 7 nucleotides agree with TRBD1. Germline V CDR1 and CDR2: SGHTA, FQGNSA. V trimming: 6 bases; J trimming: 5 bases; junction bases outside the gene matches: 12. The CDR3 contains 15 residues. The CDR3 bases are TGTGCCAGCAGGCGAACATCGACAGGGTATGAGACCCAGTACTTC. This sequence encodes CASRRTSTGYETQYF.

The rearrangement joins TRBV18 to TRBJ1-5; D possibly corresponds to TRBD1 (5 bases). V was pared by 0 bases and J by 3 bases, with 12 bases between. The CDR3 is 16 amino acids. Germline lookup yields CDR1 KGHSH and CDR2 LQKENI. CDR3 sequence reads: CASSPPGEGFNQPQHF. The CDR3, as DNA: TGTGCCAGCTCACCACCGGGGGAAGGTTTCAATCAGCCCCAGCATTTT.

This clone was recorded only once. This rearrangement joins TRBV15 to TRBJ2-1; D call uncertain. Germline V CDR1 and CDR2: LNHNV, YYDKDF (reference sequence). V was shortened by 4 bases and J by 7 bases, with 11 bases between the two germline ends. The CDR3 contains 13 residues. Here the CDR3 DNA reads TGTGCCACCAGCAACCAAGATGGAAATGAGCAGTTCTTC. Its translation: CATSNQDGNEQFF.

The J gene is TRBJ1-4, the V gene TRBV11-1, with a possible D match to TRBD1 (5 bases). Trimming took 3 bases from V and 0 from J, leaving 5 bases between them. This CDR3 region has 14 residues. The V gene's germline CDR1 is SGHAT and CDR2 FQDESV (reference sequence). As DNA, the CDR3 is TGTGCCAGCAGCTTGGGGGCAACTAATGAAAAACTGTTTTTT. Translated, it gives CASSLGATNEKLFF.

V gene TRBV6-4 combines with J gene TRBJ2-3; 9 bases agree with TRBD2. With 6 bases clipped from V and 2 bases from J, the junction kept 3 bases outside the gene matches. Germline loops: CDR1 MRHNA, CDR2 SNTAGT. The CDR3 spans 14 residues. CDR3 sequence reads: CASSRLADTDTQYF. The CDR3 region has the DNA TGTGCCAGCAGCCGACTAGCGGACACAGATACGCAGTATTTT.

The chain has TRBV12-5 and TRBJ2-2, with D unresolved. In germline, CDR1 is LGHNT, CDR2 FRNRAP. CDR3 length equals 18 residues. V shed 6 bases and J shed 5 bases, with 25 bases lying between them. The CDR3 region is CASGAPIKVALPTGELFF. The CDR3 region has the DNA TGTGCTAGTGGAGCTCCGATTAAAGTGGCTCTCCCGACCGGGGAGCTGTTTTTT.

The genes are TRBV2 and TRBJ2-3, with 13 bases fitting TRBD2. V lost 5 bases to trimming and J lost 5 bases; unmatched junction nucleotides: 19. CDR3 length: 20 amino acids. CDR1 SNHLY and CDR2 FYNNEI come from the germline V gene. The CDR3, as DNA: TGTGCCAGCAGTAAACTAGGACTAGCGGGGGCCCGGATGGGGGGAGATACGCAGTATTTT. This codes for CASSKLGLAGARMGGDTQYF.

The chain carries TRBV12-5 and TRBJ2-7; the match to TRBD2 covers 7 bases. The CDR3 runs 16 residues. With V trimmed by 2 bases and J by 2 bases, 9 bases remained unmatched. The germline CDR1 and CDR2 sequences are LGHNT and FRNRAP. CDR3 coding DNA: TGTGCTAGTGGTTTGCCCCCTGGGCGGGGGACCTACGAGCAGTACTTC. This gives the protein CASGLPPGRGTYEQYF.

The chain is built from TRBV18 and TRBJ1-6; no definite D call. The germline V and J ends were trimmed by 2 bases and 7 bases, with 15 bases remaining between them. Germline CDR1 reads KGHSH; CDR2 reads LQKENI. The CDR3 has 16 residues. CDR3 coding DNA: TGTGCCAGCTCACCATTGAAACCGACTTGGAATTCACCCCTCCACTTT. It is translated as CASSPLKPTWNSPLHF.

This sequence joins TRBV7-9 and TRBJ1-1; D gene unclear. This CDR3 is built from 12 residues. Trimming shortened V by 5 bases and J by 10 bases, and 14 bases separated the two germline ends. CDR1 and CDR2 from the germline V gene are SEHNR and FQNEAQ (reference sequence). The CDR3 loop reads CASSPQDPGAFF. In nucleotides, the CDR3 is TGTGCCAGCAGCCCACAAGACCCGGGAGCTTTCTTT.

The chain links TRBV2 to TRBJ2-7, with TRBD1 as a possible D gene (6 bases). V lost 5 bases to trimming and J lost 1 base, with 12 bases between them. Germline V gene sequence: CDR1 SNHLY, CDR2 FYNNEI. The CDR3 extends over 14 amino acids. The CDR3 sequence is CASSRQAESYEQYF. The CDR3, as DNA: TGTGCCAGCAGTAGACAGGCCGAATCCTACGAGCAGTACTTC.

The V and J genes are TRBV6-6 and TRBJ2-7; D is possibly TRBD1 (6 bases). The germline V and J ends were trimmed by 2 bases and 6 bases, with 14 bases remaining between them. Germline CDR1 and CDR2: MNHNY and SVGAGI (reference sequence). The CDR3 extends over 14 amino acids. The DNA of the CDR3 is TGTGCCAGCAGTTACCAGAAACAGGGAAGCGAGCAGTACTTC. It specifies CASSYQKQGSEQYF.

The genes are TRBV19 and TRBJ2-1, with 10 bases lining up with TRBD2. There are 16 residues in the CDR3. J was trimmed by 2 bases and V by 7 bases; bases with no gene match: 8. Per germline, CDR1 LNHDA and CDR2 SQIVND (reference sequence). The CDR3, as DNA: TGTGCCAGTACCGCAGCGGGGGGGCACCCCTACAATGAGCAGTTCTTC. Protein: CASTAAGGHPYNEQFF.